This entry features one TCR beta chain sequence. The target antigen is unknown. The CDR3 contains 15 residues. Per germline, CDR1 KGHDR and CDR2 SFDVKD. These data are taken from a study of monozygotic twins with inflammatory bowel disease. Overall study results and limits: Twins with IBD had fewer clonotypes in common with others than healthy twins, particularly during disease activity. The study found lower TCRbeta diversity (inverse Simpson) in IBD patients than in healthy co-twins.

For each CDR3 protein, TCRdb gives one entry from its re-call of the 5' RACE reads, without DNA. The sample is made up of fewer than 550,000 distinct CDR3 sequences, and the top ten hold 2.4% of it. Sequencing was performed on blood. The receptor was derived from a human donor with ulcerative colitis or Crohn's disease, or a healthy co-twin of an affected twin (not recorded which). This chain links TRBV24-1 with TRBJ1-1; no DNA is available, so the TRBD1 call from TCRdb remains unchecked. The chain's CDR3 is CATSDFRGAGTEAFF.